This TCR beta chain was sequenced during a study of T-cell memory formation after mild COVID-19. This clonotype was counted ten times or more. Its antigen is unidentified. This CDR3 has 11 residues. The V end was cut by 5 bases, the J end by 14 bases, with 16 bases between. Germline lookup yields CDR1 DFQATT and CDR2 SNEGSKA (reference sequence). After 5'RACE with constant-segment primers, TCR alpha and TCR beta cDNA libraries carrying sample barcodes and UMIs were obtained. TCRdb reprocessed the 5' RACE reads with MiXCR, giving one entry per CDR3 protein. The repertoire includes about 400,000 distinct CDR3 sequences, approximately 25% of them detected once, and 8.8% sits in the top ten. Findings of the study overall: Clones from the second wave (peaking day 37) had unconfirmed SARS-CoV-2 specificity. Clones which contracted sat mainly in CM and EM if CD4+, and in EMRA if CD8+.

V usage is TRBV20-1 and J usage is TRBJ2-1; maybe TRBD1 (6 bases). The sample taken for sequencing was PBMCs or a T cell subset sorted from them (not recorded which). This receptor was taken from an adult woman who had mild COVID-19 (a few samples of this study predate the infection). Cell type and time point are not known. The CDR3 DNA follows: TGCAGTGCTCAGGGGCCCCGGGTGGAGTTCTTC. Translated, it gives CSAQGPRVEFF.